The 6 T cell receptor beta chains presented below share a single source sample, sequenced in a study of blood T cell repertoires in COVID-19. Libraries were prepared by immunoSEQ multiplex PCR; TCRdb keeps only in-frame clonotypes and omits some of them. The profile covers 200,000 to 250,000 clones, with around 84% appearing a single time and roughly 13% taken by the ten largest. The specimen sequenced was peripheral blood. Every receptor here comes from a human donor in a cohort sampled during active COVID-19.

The rearrangement uses TRBV15 and TRBJ2-1, with 10 bases fitting TRBD2. Germline loops: CDR1 LNHNV, CDR2 YYDKDF (reference sequence). The V and J ends lost 3 bases and 3 bases, in that order; junction bases with no gene match: 5. The CDR3 length is 16 residues. The CDR3 nucleotides read TGTGCCACCAGCAGGGCCACTAGCGGGATCTACAATGAGCAGTTCTTC. This translates into CATSRATSGIYNEQFF. The full variable domain, completed using reference TRBV15 and TRBJ2-1, is DAMVIQNPRYQVTQFGKPVTLSCSQTLNHNVMYWYQQKSSQAPKLLFHYYDKDFNNEADTPDNFQSRRPNTSFCFLDIRSPGLGDTAMYLCATSRATSGIYNEQFFGPGTRLTVL.

The rearrangement joins TRBV6-5 to TRBJ1-5, with a weak D call TRBD1 (5 bases). The CDR3 length is 15 residues. CDR1 and CDR2 (germline): MNHEY, SVGAGI. V was trimmed by 5 bases and J by 4 bases, leaving 15 bases between them. This CDR3 reads CASSRSQGGNQPQHF. The CDR3 coding sequence is TGTGCCAGCAGTCGAAGTCAGGGAGGTAATCAGCCCCAGCATTTT.

The chain has TRBV18 and TRBJ2-7; 7 bases line up with TRBD2. J was trimmed by 5 bases and V by 2 bases; bases with no gene match: 9. CDR3 length: 15 amino acids. Germline assignment: CDR1 KGHSH and CDR2 LQKENI. Here the CDR3 reads CASSPRRARGDEQYF. For the CDR3, the DNA is TGTGCCAGCTCACCAAGGAGGGCCCGGGGGGACGAGCAGTACTTC.

V usage is TRBV27 and J usage is TRBJ2-7; 8 bases match TRBD2. Per the germline V gene, CDR1 is MNHEY and CDR2 is SMNVEV (reference sequence). J gave up 0 bases and V 3 bases, and 13 bases lay outside the gene matches. The CDR3 runs to 18 residues. DNA for the CDR3: TGTGCCAGCAGTTTTCGAGCCCCCGGGGGGGCGGGCTCCTACGAGCAGTACTTC. This encodes CASSFRAPGGAGSYEQYF.

V gene TRBV9 combines with J gene TRBJ1-6, with 7 bases fitting TRBD1. Germline assignment: CDR1 SGDLS and CDR2 YYNGEE. This CDR3 is built from 14 residues. The V and J ends lost 0 bases and 10 bases, in that order; junction bases with no gene match: 4. CDR3: CASSVEGARSPLHF. CDR3 nucleotides: TGTGCCAGCAGCGTAGAGGGGGCACGGTCACCCCTCCACTTT.

The chain carries TRBV6-5 and TRBJ2-2, with 7 positions matching TRBD1. V shed 6 bases and J 5 bases; nucleotides not matched to a gene: 9. CDR1 MNHEY and CDR2 SVGAGI come from the germline V gene. The CDR3 is 15 amino acids. The CDR3 coding sequence is TGTGCCAGCAGGGGGGACAGTTTAGGGACCGGGGAGCTGTTTTTT. This gives the protein CASRGDSLGTGELFF.